This entry features one TCR beta chain sequence. What it binds is not known. The length of the CDR3 is 14 residues. Germline lookup yields CDR1 MNHEY and CDR2 SVGAGI. V was pared by 7 bases and J by 1 base, with 13 bases between. The data are from a study of T cell responses to AZD1222 COVID-19 vaccine. Study-level findings and limits: Spike-specific TCR breadth and depth rose after two AZD1222 doses.

The assay was immunoSEQ multiplex PCR, and TCRdb's table has in-frame clones only and misses some. This repertoire shows roughly 170,000 clones, roughly nine tenths found once; its top ten account for around 3%. The receptor was isolated from an adult in good health. This sequence joins TRBV6-5 and TRBJ1-1, with D uncertain. The sequencing used peripheral blood, collected on day 0 of AZD1222 vaccination. The CDR3 reads CASTPAQKNTEAFF. The CDR3 DNA reads TGTGCCAGCACCCCCGCACAAAAGAACACTGAAGCTTTCTTT.